Following are 29 T cell receptor beta chains from one sample sequenced in a study of T cells in Graves' hyperthyroidism and ophthalmopathy. RNA transcripts served as the template for amplifying TCR beta CDR3 regions. A set of HTBI primers served as the primers for a first-round RT-PCR of the TCR CDR3. TCRdb passed the multiplex PCR reads through MiXCR, listing each CDR3 protein once. The table shows roughly 720,000 distinct CDR3 sequences, with around a sixth occurring only once. The sample taken for sequencing was blood. The source is a man between 45 and 60 years old with Graves' hyperthyroidism.

This chain joins TRBV5-1 and TRBJ2-4, with 7 bases fitting TRBD1. Unmatched junction bases numbered 8, after V lost 2 bases and J lost 3 bases. The CDR3 runs 16 residues. The germline V gene has CDR1 SGHRS and CDR2 YFSETQ. Here the CDR3 reads CASSFQGVAGKNIQYF. The CDR3 region has the DNA TGCGCCAGCAGCTTCCAGGGGGTAGCAGGCAAAAACATTCAGTACTTC.

This clonotype came up a few times. The CDR3 protein is CASSAGLAGGDEQFF. The CDR3 DNA reads as TGTGCCAGTAGTGCGGGACTAGCGGGAGGGGATGAGCAGTTCTTC. V and J are TRBV19 and TRBJ2-1, with 16 bases fitting TRBD2. The germline CDR1 and CDR2 sequences are LNHDA and SQIVND (reference sequence). CDR3 size: 15 residues. J was trimmed by 8 bases and V by 5 bases; bases with no gene match: 3.

There are many counts of this clonotype. The rearrangement joins TRBV7-8 to TRBJ2-7; D is unclear. Germline CDR1 is SGHVS and CDR2 is FQNEAQ. The CDR3 covers 12 residues. Trimming pared 5 bases from V and 6 bases from J, leaving 11 bases between. The CDR3 DNA sequence: TGTGCCAGCAGCAAGGAGATTCCCGAGCAGTACTTC. Translating gives CASSKEIPEQYF.

The genes are TRBV28 and TRBJ2-1, with D perhaps matching TRBD2 (5 bases). CDR3 length equals 16 residues. Germline V gene data show CDR1 as MDHEN and CDR2 as SYDVKM. The ends were cut back, 2 bases at V and 4 bases at J, with 15 bases in the middle. In nucleotides, the CDR3 is TGTGCCAGCAGTTTAAGGCCTAGCCAAGTTTACAATGAGCAGTTCTTC. Translating it yields CASSLRPSQVYNEQFF.

This clonotype occurred many times. The chain uses TRBV7-2 and TRBJ1-5; no reliable D call. The CDR3 is 18 residues long. Trimming cost V 2 bases and J 0 bases, with 17 bases left between them. Germline loops: CDR1 SGHTA, CDR2 FQGNSA. The CDR3 spells CASSLKVGGSYSNQPQHF. CDR3 in DNA: TGTGCCAGCAGCTTAAAGGTTGGAGGGTCCTATAGCAATCAGCCCCAGCATTTT.

This clonotype was recorded many times. This chain links TRBV28 with TRBJ1-1; possibly TRBD1 for D (6 bases). This CDR3 spans 15 amino acids. The V gene lost 5 bases and the J gene lost 0 bases, with 13 bases spanning the gap. Germline V gene data show CDR1 as MDHEN and CDR2 as SYDVKM. Written as DNA, the CDR3 is TGTGCCAGCAGTACCCTACAGGGCCTGAACACTGAAGCTTTCTTT. Translating it yields CASSTLQGLNTEAFF.

The table lists this clonotype with many counts. This chain connects TRBV15 to TRBJ1-4; a possible D gene is TRBD1 (5 bases). Germline-derived CDR1 and CDR2 are LNHNV and YYDKDF (reference sequence). Trimming pared 4 bases from V and 8 bases from J, leaving 17 bases between. This CDR3 comprises 15 residues. CDR3 sequence reads: CATSMQTAPIEKLFF. For the CDR3, the DNA is TGTGCCACCAGCATGCAGACAGCGCCAATAGAAAAACTGTTTTTT.

This chain joins TRBV19 and TRBJ2-1; 7 nucleotides match TRBD2. V dropped 7 bases and J dropped 4; count of bases not matched to a gene: 13. CDR1 is LNHDA and CDR2 is SQIVND in the germline V gene (reference sequence). This CDR3 is 16 amino acids long. CDR3 protein: CASKLDSGWVYNEQFF. The CDR3 bases are TGTGCCAGTAAACTCGATAGCGGGTGGGTTTACAATGAGCAGTTCTTC.

This clonotype was picked up many times. The V call is TRBV9, the J call TRBJ2-2; perhaps TRBD2 as D (5 bases). In germline, CDR1 is SGDLS, CDR2 YYNGEE. This CDR3 comprises 13 residues. The V and J ends lost 1 base and 7 bases respectively, with 8 bases between them. The CDR3 nucleotides are TGTGCCAGCAGCGTACGGGAATTCGGGGAGCTGTTTTTT. Residues: CASSVREFGELFF.

The chain couples TRBV6-5 to TRBJ1-4; tentative D call: TRBD1 (5 bases). The CDR3 runs to 13 residues. Per germline, CDR1 MNHEY and CDR2 SVGAGI. With 2 bases removed from V and 6 bases from J, the gap between germline ends came to 7 bases. The CDR3 region has the DNA TGTGCCAGCAGTTACGCAGGGTATGAAAAACTGTTTTTT. Protein: CASSYAGYEKLFF.

This clonotype was observed once. The genes are TRBV6-1 and TRBJ1-3; D call uncertain. The germline V gene has CDR1 MNHNS and CDR2 SASEGT. The CDR3 runs 15 residues. Trimming took 7 bases from V and 0 from J, leaving 13 bases between them. CDR3 coding DNA: TGTGCCAGCAACCCCCAGTTACTCTCTGGAAACACCATATATTTT. Encoded protein: CASNPQLLSGNTIYF.

The chain carries TRBV5-1 and TRBJ2-1, with a possible D match to TRBD1 (5 bases). This CDR3 has 13 residues. CDR1 and CDR2 (germline): SGHRS, YFSETQ. Between the trimmed V and J ends, which lost 8 bases and 4 bases, there was a span of 13 bases. The CDR3 DNA sequence: TGCGCCAGTTGTGAACAGGAGTACAATGAGCAGTTCTTC. It specifies CASCEQEYNEQFF.

This clonotype was counted many times. The chain combines TRBV30 with TRBJ1-5, with no clear D. Germline values: CDR1 GTSNPN, CDR2 SVGIG (reference sequence). The CDR3 covers 13 residues. V was pared by 5 bases and J by 0 bases, with 8 bases between. CDR3 sequence: CAWRLNSNQPQHF. In DNA, the CDR3 is TGTGCCTGGCGACTCAATAGCAATCAGCCCCAGCATTTT.

V is TRBV19 and J is TRBJ2-7; the D is unclear. Germline loops: CDR1 LNHDA, CDR2 SQIVND (reference sequence). The V gene lost 5 bases and the J gene lost 3 bases, with 11 bases spanning the gap. This CDR3 comprises 13 residues. The CDR3 here is CASSEDGYYEQYF. In DNA, the CDR3 is TGTGCCAGTAGTGAGGACGGATACTACGAGCAGTACTTC.

In its sample, this clonotype was seen many times. The CDR3 reads CASSATGGRDNSPLHF. DNA of the CDR3: TGTGCCAGCAGCGCCACCGGGGGACGAGATAATTCACCCCTCCACTTT. The gene calls are TRBV7-9 and TRBJ1-6; possibly TRBD1 for D (5 bases). The CDR3 length is 16 residues. The germline V gene has CDR1 SEHNR and CDR2 FQNEAQ (reference sequence). V was trimmed by 5 bases and J by 5 bases, leaving 16 bases between them.

As regards this clonotype: A much larger clone sits a single nucleotide away, making a read error possible. The V call is TRBV2, the J call TRBJ1-1, with a possible D match to TRBD1 (5 bases). The germline CDR1 and CDR2 sequences are SNHLY and FYNNEI. The CDR3 has 14 residues. Written as DNA, the CDR3 is TGTGGAATTGACCGACAGTCCATGAACACTGAAGCTTCCTTT. Translated, it gives CGIDRQSMNTEASF.

V and J are TRBV10-3 and TRBJ2-2; possible D gene TRBD2, 5 bases. V lost 3 bases and J lost 7, with 9 bases in between. CDR1 and CDR2 (germline): ENHRY, SYGVKD. This CDR3 region has 13 residues. The CDR3 here is CAISEGLSGELFF. The DNA of the CDR3 is TGTGCCATCAGTGAAGGACTCAGCGGGGAGCTGTTTTTT.

This chain connects TRBV4-1 to TRBJ2-1; 10 bases agree with TRBD2. CDR1 and CDR2 from the germline V gene are MGHRA and YSYEKL. The CDR3 contains 16 residues. V trimming: 2 bases; J trimming: 6 bases; junction bases outside the gene matches: 7. CDR3 sequence (DNA): TGCGCCAGCAGCCAACATAGGCTAGCGGGAGCCAATGAGCAGTTCTTC. Its protein is CASSQHRLAGANEQFF.

The gene calls are TRBV28 and TRBJ1-2, with D tentatively TRBD1 (5 bases). The CDR3 is made up of 14 amino acids. Germline V gene sequence: CDR1 MDHEN, CDR2 SYDVKM. V gave up 4 bases and J gave up 3 bases, with 12 bases separating them. CDR3 protein: CASSYEGLHYGYTF. CDR3 nucleotides: TGTGCCAGCAGTTATGAGGGGCTTCACTATGGCTACACCTTC.

In its sample, this clonotype was seen many times. V gene TRBV20-1 combines with J gene TRBJ2-7; perhaps TRBD2 as D (6 bases). The CDR3 is 15 amino acids. The germline V gene has CDR1 DFQATT and CDR2 SNEGSKA (reference sequence). V was cut by 0 bases and J by 3 bases, with 15 bases left in between. The CDR3 sequence is CSARDLGEDYYEQYF. The CDR3 DNA sequence: TGCAGTGCTAGAGATTTGGGGGAGGATTACTACGAGCAGTACTTC.

This clonotype was counted at least ten times. CDR3 in DNA: TGTGCCAGCACCGGGAATGCGAACACCGGGGAGCTGTTTTTT. Amino acid sequence: CASTGNANTGELFF. The V and J genes are TRBV2 and TRBJ2-2; the D gene is possibly TRBD2 (5 bases). Germline V gene sequence: CDR1 SNHLY, CDR2 FYNNEI. The V end lost 7 bases, the J end lost 0 bases, and 9 bases lay between the germline ends. CDR3 length: 14 residues.

This clonotype was counted ten times or more. V usage is TRBV20-1 and J usage is TRBJ2-7, with TRBD2 identical over 8 bases. This CDR3 is built from 13 residues. Germline V gene lookup returns CDR1 DFQATT and CDR2 SNEGSKA (reference sequence). The V segment lost 3 bases and the J segment 0 bases; nucleotides outside the gene matches: 1. CDR3 sequence reads: CSASLAGSYEQYF. The CDR3 DNA follows: TGCAGTGCTAGCCTAGCGGGCTCCTACGAGCAGTACTTC.

The chain employs TRBV27 and TRBJ2-1; 10 bases align to TRBD2. The CDR3 has 18 amino acids. Germline values: CDR1 MNHEY, CDR2 SMNVEV (reference sequence). V was clipped by 1 base and J by 4 bases; unmatched bases: 10. The CDR3 loop reads CASSLYSLAGTNYNEQFF. The CDR3 bases are TGTGCCAGCAGTTTATATTCACTAGCGGGAACCAATTACAATGAGCAGTTCTTC.

This chain joins TRBV6-5 and TRBJ1-1; TRBD1 aligns across 7 bases. CDR3 length equals 15 residues. Germline values: CDR1 MNHEY, CDR2 SVGAGI. Trimming took 10 bases from V and 4 from J; bases not matched to a gene: 15. The CDR3 spells CATERDNRGGTEAFF. In nucleotides, the CDR3 is TGTGCCACCGAAAGGGACAACAGGGGAGGCACTGAAGCTTTCTTT.

The CDR3 DNA reads TGCGCCAGCAGTGATAGCGGGGGGGCCCTGGATACGCAGTATTTT. Its translation is CASSDSGGALDTQYF. The chain is built from TRBV10-1 and TRBJ2-3; 11 bases match TRBD2. With V trimmed by 3 bases and J by 6 bases, 5 bases remained unmatched. In germline, CDR1 is WNHNN, CDR2 SYGVQD (reference sequence). The CDR3 loop spans 15 amino acids.

This clonotype has only a few counts. V and J are TRBV20-1 and TRBJ2-7, with unresolved D. CDR1 and CDR2 (germline): DFQATT, SNEGSKA (reference sequence). V shed 3 bases and J shed 1 base, with 7 bases lying between them. The CDR3 is 12 amino acids. CDR3 nucleotide sequence: TGCAGTGCTAGCAGTTCTTCCTACGAGCAGTACTTC. The encoded protein is CSASSSSYEQYF.

The chain carries TRBV6-1 and TRBJ1-4; D is undetermined. With 7 bases removed from V and 1 base from J, the gap between germline ends came to 10 bases. From germline, CDR1 is MNHNS and CDR2 SASEGT. This CDR3 is built from 14 residues. The CDR3, as DNA: TGTGCCAGCATAAGTAGCGGAACTAATGAAAAACTGTTTTTT. Its protein is CASISSGTNEKLFF.

The gene calls are TRBV20-1 and TRBJ2-7; 7 bases align to TRBD1. The CDR3 is 15 amino acids. Germline CDR1 and CDR2: DFQATT and SNEGSKA (reference sequence). V lost 5 bases, J lost 4 bases, and 14 bases stayed unmatched. CDR3 coding DNA: TGCAGTGCTCTTTTCCCGGGACAGATTGTGTACGAGCAGTACTTC. Protein sequence: CSALFPGQIVYEQYF.

This clonotype was recorded a few times. The chain recombines TRBV15 with TRBJ2-7, with TRBD2 matching 12 bases. Per the germline V gene, CDR1 is LNHNV and CDR2 is YYDKDF (reference sequence). With 5 bases clipped from V and 2 bases from J, the junction kept 13 bases outside the gene matches. The CDR3 contains 18 residues. CDR3 loop: CATSGPLAGGPAAYEQYF. In DNA, the CDR3 is TGTGCCACCAGCGGACCCCTAGCGGGAGGGCCGGCCGCCTACGAGCAGTACTTC.